This T cell receptor (beta chain) was identified during a study of blood T cell repertoires in COVID-19 (dated by TCRdb to 2018 to 2021). For the wider study: The collaborator samples originated in the United States, Italy and Spain and spanned the acute and convalescent phases of COVID-19. The material from the prospective study consisted of cDNA or gDNA derived from T cells, B-cell-depleted T cells, or PBMCs. The dataset comprised deeply sampled blood TCRbeta repertoires from subjects exposed to, actively infected with, or recovered from COVID-19. A freely available public database, intended as a resource for researchers studying the immune response to SARS-CoV-2, is where the repertoires were released. The samples were drawn from the first 160 participants of the ongoing ImmuneRACE study and from 1,254 subjects provided by 6 global collaborators. Nearly every sample came with metadata listing a de-identified subject ID, COVID-19 status, age in years and sex. Where HLA class I and class II types were available, the types were taken from metadata supplied by the sample provider, not from assay-based typing. General conclusions and limits of the study: The amount of clinical and demographic metadata varied by source and participant and was provided uncurated.

In the prospective study, participants were roughly 18 to 100 years old, resided in fewer than 25 geographic areas of the United States, and were enrolled through a virtual design. To assign participants to cohorts, the prospective study relied on clinical history that participants themselves reported in a screening survey and a study questionnaire. Exposed participants had been in contact, within 2 weeks of entering the study, with a person who had a PCR-confirmed or clinician-diagnosed case of COVID-19. Mobile phlebotomists in the prospective study collected whole blood, serum and a nasopharyngeal or oropharyngeal swab from every participant. Participants in the prospective study had the option to provide additional blood draws and questionnaires over a roughly two-month period. Blood samples from the prospective study were shipped frozen or at room temperature prior to DNA extraction. At the junction V is shortened by 11 bases and J by 4 bases; bases outside the gene matches: 8. The CDR3 spans 13 residues, from the cysteine through the phenylalanine. Only the CDR3 region is kept as DNA, spanning 39 bases read in frame from base 1.

TCRbeta CDR3 regions were amplified from genomic DNA by means of the immunoSEQ Assay, a bias-controlled multiplex PCR. The original pipeline was this. Nucleated cell counts per sample were estimated from amplification of reference gene primers within the assay. To quantify the absolute abundance of each unique TCRbeta CDR3 rearrangement, sequence reads were collapsed and filtered. For each sample, productive Simpson clonality was calculated as the square root of Simpson's diversity index across productive rearrangements. Entries here come from immuneACCESS through TCRdb and include only in-frame sequences with V and J called. Some clones fail to appear in such tables; in the studies checked, an unresolved V gene covers under half of the shortfall, and the cause of the remainder is unknown. That table is the source of V, J and clone size, and D and trimming were worked out from the DNA. This sample lists approximately 150,000 clones; around 90% were detected once. The ten largest make up over 4% of the sample.

With respect to this clone: The antigen this receptor binds is unknown. No quality values exist for individual bases; no much larger clone is one base distant.

Input material: PBMCs or T cells enriched from blood (not recorded which). The rearrangement joined TRBV12-3 or TRBV12-4 to TRBJ2-1; 7 bases in between match TRBD2. This clonotype originated in a woman aged 40-49 years who had been exposed to COVID-19. The CDR3 protein: CACLAGEYNEQFF. The DNA reads as follows: TGTGCCTGTTTGGCGGGGGAATACAATGAGCAGTTCTTC.